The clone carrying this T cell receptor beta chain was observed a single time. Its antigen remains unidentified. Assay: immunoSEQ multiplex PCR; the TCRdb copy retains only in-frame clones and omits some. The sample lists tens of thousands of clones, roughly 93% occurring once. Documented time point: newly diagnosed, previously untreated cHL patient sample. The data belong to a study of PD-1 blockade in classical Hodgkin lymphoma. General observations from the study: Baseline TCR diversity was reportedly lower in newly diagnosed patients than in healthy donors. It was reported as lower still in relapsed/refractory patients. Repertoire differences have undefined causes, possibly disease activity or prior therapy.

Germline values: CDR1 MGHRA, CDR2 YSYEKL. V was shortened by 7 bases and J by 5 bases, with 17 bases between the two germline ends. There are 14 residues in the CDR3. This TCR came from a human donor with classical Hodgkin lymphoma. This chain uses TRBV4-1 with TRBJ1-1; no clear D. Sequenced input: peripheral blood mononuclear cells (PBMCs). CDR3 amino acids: CASTPIIKGTEAFF. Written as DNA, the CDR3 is TGCGCCAGCACCCCGATTATTAAAGGAACTGAAGCTTTCTTT.